This TCR beta chain was captured in a study of cytomegalovirus exposure and HLA in healthy donors. Looking at the study overall: As released early, the data held about 85 million unique TCRs from HLA-typed donors.

Researchers ran the PCR with 60 Vbeta and 13 Jbeta primers. The method was immunoSEQ multiplex PCR; TCRdb's version includes in-frame clones alone and lacks a portion of them. The data contain 150,000 to 250,000 clones, 60% to 85% of them singletons. This TCR was sampled from a girl between 10 and 17 years old in good health and CMV-seropositive. Sequencing input: PBMCs.

In DNA, the CDR3 is TGTGCCAGCAGCCCCCGTGAGGTCGGCACTGAAGCTTTCTTT. Protein product: CASSPREVGTEAFF. The chain links TRBV5-4 to TRBJ1-1, with D unresolved. V was clipped by 4 bases and J by 4 bases, with 14 bases between them. The length of the CDR3 is 14 residues. Germline V lookup: CDR1 SGHNT, CDR2 YYREEE (reference sequence).